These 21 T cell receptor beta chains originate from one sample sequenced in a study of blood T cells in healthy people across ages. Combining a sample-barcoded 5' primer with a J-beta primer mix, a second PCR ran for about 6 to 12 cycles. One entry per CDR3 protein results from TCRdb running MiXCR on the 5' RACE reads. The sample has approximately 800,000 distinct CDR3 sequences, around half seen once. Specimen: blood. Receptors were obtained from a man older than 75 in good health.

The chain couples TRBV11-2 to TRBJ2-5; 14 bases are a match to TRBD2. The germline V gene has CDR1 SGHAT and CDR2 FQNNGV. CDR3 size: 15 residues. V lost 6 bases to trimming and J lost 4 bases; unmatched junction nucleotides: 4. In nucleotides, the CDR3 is TGTGCCAGCAGATCGGGACTAGCGGGAGTAGAGACCCAGTACTTC. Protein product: CASRSGLAGVETQYF.

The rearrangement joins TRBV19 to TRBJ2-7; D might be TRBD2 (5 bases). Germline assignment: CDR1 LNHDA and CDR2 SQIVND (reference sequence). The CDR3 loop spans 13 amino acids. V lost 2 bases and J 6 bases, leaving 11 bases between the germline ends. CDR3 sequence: CASSINVGVEQYF. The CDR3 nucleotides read TGTGCCAGTAGTATAAACGTCGGGGTCGAGCAGTACTTC.

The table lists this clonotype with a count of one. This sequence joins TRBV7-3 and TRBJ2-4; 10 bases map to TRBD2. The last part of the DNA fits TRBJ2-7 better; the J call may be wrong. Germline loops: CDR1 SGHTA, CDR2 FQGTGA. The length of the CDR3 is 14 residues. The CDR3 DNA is TGTGCCAGCAGCTCTAGCGGGAGTAGTAGCGAGCAGTACTTC. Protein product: CASSSSGSSSEQYF.

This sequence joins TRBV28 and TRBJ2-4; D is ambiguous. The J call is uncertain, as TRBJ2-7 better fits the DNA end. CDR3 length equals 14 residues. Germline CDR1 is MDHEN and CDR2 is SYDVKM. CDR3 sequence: CASRSVEVFYEQYF. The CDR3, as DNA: TGTGCCAGCCGCTCCGTTGAGGTCTTCTACGAGCAGTACTTC.

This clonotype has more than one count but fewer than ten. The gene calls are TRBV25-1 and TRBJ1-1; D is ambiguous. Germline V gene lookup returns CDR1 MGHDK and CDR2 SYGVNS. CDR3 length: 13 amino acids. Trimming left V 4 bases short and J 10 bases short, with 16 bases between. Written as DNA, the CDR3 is TGTGCCAGCAGTGGATGGACTGCCGAGAGAGCTTTCTTT. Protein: CASSGWTAERAFF.

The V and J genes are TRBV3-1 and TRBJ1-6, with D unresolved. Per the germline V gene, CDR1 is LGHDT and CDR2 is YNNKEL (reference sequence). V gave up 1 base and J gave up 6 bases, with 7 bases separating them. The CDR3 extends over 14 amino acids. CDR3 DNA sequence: TGTGCCAGCAGCCAAGTACAGATTAATTCACCCCTCCACTTT. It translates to CASSQVQINSPLHF.

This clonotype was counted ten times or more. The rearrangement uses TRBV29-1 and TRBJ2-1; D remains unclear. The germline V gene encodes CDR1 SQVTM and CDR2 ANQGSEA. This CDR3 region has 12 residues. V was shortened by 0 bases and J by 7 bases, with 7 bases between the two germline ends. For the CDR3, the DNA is TGCAGCGTTGAAGATCTGGCAAATGAGCAGTTCTTC. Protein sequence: CSVEDLANEQFF.

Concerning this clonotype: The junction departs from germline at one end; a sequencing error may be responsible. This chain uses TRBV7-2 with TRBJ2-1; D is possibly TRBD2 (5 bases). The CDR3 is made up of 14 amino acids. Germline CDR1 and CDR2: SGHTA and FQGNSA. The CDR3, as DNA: TGTGCCGGCAGCTTACGGGGAGTTCAAGGTGAGCAGTTCTTC. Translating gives CAGSLRGVQGEQFF.

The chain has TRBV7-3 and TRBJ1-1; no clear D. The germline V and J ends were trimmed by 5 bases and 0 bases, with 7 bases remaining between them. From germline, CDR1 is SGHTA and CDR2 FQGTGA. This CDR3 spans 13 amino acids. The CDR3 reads CASSASLNTEAFF. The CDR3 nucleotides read TGTGCCAGCAGCGCGAGCCTGAACACTGAAGCTTTCTTT.

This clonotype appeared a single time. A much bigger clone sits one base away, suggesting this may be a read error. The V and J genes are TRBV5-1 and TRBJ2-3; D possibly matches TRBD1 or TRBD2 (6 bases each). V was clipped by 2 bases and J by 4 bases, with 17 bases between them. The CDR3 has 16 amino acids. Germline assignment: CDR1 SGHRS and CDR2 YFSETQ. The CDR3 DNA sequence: TGCGCCAGCAGCTTCGGGGGCGTAGGGCCCTCAGATACGCAGTATTTT. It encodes CASSFGGVGPSDTQYF.

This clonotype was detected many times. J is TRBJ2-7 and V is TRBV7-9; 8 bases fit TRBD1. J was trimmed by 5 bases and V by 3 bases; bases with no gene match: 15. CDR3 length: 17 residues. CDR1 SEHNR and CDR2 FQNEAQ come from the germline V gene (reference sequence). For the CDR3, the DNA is TGTGCCAGCAGCTTGGATCGACAGGGGATTTTGTCGGACGAGCAGTACTTC. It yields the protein CASSLDRQGILSDEQYF.

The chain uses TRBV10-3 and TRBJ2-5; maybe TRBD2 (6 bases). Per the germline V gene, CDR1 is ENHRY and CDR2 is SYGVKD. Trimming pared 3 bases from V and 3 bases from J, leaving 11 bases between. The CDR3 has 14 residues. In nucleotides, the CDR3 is TGTGCCATCAGTGACGAGACTAGAGAAGAGACCCAGTACTTC. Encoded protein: CAISDETREETQYF.

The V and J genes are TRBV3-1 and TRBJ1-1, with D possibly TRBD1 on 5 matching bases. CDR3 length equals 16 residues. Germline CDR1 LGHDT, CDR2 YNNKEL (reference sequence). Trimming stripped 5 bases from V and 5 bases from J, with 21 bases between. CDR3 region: CASSARDRPLWTEAFF. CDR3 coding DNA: TGTGCCAGCAGCGCCCGGGACCGGCCTTTGTGGACTGAAGCTTTCTTT.

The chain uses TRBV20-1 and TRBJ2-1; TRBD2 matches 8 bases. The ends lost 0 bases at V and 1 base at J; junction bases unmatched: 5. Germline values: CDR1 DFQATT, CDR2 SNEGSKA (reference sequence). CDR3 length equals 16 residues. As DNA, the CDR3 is TGCAGTGCTAGAGATCAACGGGAGGGATCCTACAATGAGCAGTTCTTC. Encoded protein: CSARDQREGSYNEQFF.

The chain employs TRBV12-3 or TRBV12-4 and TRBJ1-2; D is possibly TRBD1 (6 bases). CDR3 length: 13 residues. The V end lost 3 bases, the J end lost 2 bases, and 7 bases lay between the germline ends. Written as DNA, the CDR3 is TGTGCCAGCAGTTTTGGGACAAACTATGGCTACACCTTC. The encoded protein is CASSFGTNYGYTF.

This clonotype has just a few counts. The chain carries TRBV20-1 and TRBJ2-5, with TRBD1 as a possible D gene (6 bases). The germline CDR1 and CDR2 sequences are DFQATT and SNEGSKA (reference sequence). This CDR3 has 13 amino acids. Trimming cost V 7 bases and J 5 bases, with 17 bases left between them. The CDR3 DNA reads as TGCAGTGTTCAAGGGGGTTTATGGGAGACCCAGTACTTC. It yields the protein CSVQGGLWETQYF.

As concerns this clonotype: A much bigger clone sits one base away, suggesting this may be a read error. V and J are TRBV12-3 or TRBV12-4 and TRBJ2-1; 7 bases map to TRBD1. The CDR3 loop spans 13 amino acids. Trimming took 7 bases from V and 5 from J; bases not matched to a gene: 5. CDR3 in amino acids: CASIGQDDNEQFF. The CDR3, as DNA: TGTGCCAGCATCGGACAGGATGACAATGAGCAGTTCTTC.

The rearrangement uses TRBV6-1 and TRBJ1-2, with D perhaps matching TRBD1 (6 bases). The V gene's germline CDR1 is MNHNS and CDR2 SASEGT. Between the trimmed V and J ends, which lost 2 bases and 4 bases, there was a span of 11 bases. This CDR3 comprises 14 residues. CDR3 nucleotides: TGTGCCAGCAGTGAACAACAGGGACGCTATGGCTACACCTTC. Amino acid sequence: CASSEQQGRYGYTF.

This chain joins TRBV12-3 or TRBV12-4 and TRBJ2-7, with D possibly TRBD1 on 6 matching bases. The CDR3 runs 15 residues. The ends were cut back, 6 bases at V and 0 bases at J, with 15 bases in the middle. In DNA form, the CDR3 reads TGTGCCAGCAGCCCACAGGGTAAGAGCTCCTACGAGCAGTACTTC. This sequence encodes CASSPQGKSSYEQYF.

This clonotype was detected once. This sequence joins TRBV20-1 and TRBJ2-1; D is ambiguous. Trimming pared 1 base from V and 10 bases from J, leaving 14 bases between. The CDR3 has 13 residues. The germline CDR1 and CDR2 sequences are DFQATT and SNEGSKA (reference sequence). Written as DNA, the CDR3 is TGCAGTGCTAGAGCAGACTCCCTCGGGGAGCAGTTCTTC. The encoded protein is CSARADSLGEQFF.

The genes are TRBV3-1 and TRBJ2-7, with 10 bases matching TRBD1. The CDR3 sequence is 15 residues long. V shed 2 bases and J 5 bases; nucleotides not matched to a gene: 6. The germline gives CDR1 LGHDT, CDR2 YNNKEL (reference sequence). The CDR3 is CASSQPGQGLHEQYF. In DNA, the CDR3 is TGTGCCAGCAGCCAACCGGGACAGGGGCTCCACGAGCAGTACTTC.